A selection of T cell receptor beta chains follows, all from one sample in a study of blood T cell repertoires in COVID-19. The data were produced by immunoSEQ multiplex PCR, yet TCRdb's version contains in-frame clones alone and is incomplete. The repertoire holds roughly 170,000 clones, around nine tenths seen once, with about 1% in the top ten. Material for sequencing was peripheral blood. All receptors come from a woman under 30 who had recovered from COVID-19. The CDR3 runs from the conserved cysteine through the conserved F or W. A D gene is named only where the DNA matches it firmly. Some rows mark clone size as missing; the rest say once, few, many or name a class of expanded clone.

V,J,D,size,DNA,CDR3
TRBV5-6,TRBJ2-5,-,few,TGTGCCAGCAGCCACGGACAGCAAGAGACCCAGTACTTC,CASSHGQQETQYF
TRBV5-1,TRBJ2-2,-,-,TGCGCCAGCAGCCCAGGGGTTGGCGGCGGGGAGCTGTTTTTT,CASSPGVGGGELFF
TRBV30,TRBJ2-6,-,-,TGTGCCTGGGACTTTTACTCTGGGGCCAACGTCCTGACTTTC,CAWDFYSGANVLTF
TRBV13,TRBJ2-3,TRBD2,once,TGTGCCAGCACGGGACTAGCGGGAGGTTTGACGCAGTATTTT,CASTGLAGGLTQYF
TRBV5-4,TRBJ1-2,-,once,TGTGCCAGCAGCTTGGAGAGAGGCTATGGCTACACCTTC,CASSLERGYGYTF
TRBV7-2,TRBJ2-2,TRBD1,-,TGTGCCAGCAAAGGGACAGGGGGGGCCGGGGAGCTGTTTTTT,CASKGTGGAGELFF
TRBV20-1,TRBJ1-2,-,once,TGCAGTGCTAGTCCGGGGGTTAACTATGGCTACACCTTC,CSASPGVNYGYTF
TRBV6-5,TRBJ1-6,TRBD1,-,TGTGCCAGCAGGCTGGGACAGGGCCAAACTTCACCCCTCCACTTT,CASRLGQGQTSPLHF
TRBV6-5,TRBJ1-5,TRBD1,-,TGTGCCAGCACTACGACAGGGGTTAGCAATCAGCCCCAGCATTTT,CASTTTGVSNQPQHF
TRBV27,TRBJ2-3,TRBD2,-,TGTGCCAGCAGTTTAGGGCTAGCGGGCTTGGATACGCAGTATTTT,CASSLGLAGLDTQYF
TRBV4-1,TRBJ2-1,-,once,TGCGCCAGCAGCCCCGACAGAAACAATGAGCAGTTCTTC,CASSPDRNNEQFF
TRBV24-1,TRBJ2-1,TRBD1,-,TGTGCCACCAGTGAACAGGGGTCCTACAATGAGCAGTTCTTC,CATSEQGSYNEQFF
TRBV6-5,TRBJ2-7,TRBD1,-,TGTGCCAGCAGTCACCGGGACAGGGCACCCTACGAGCAGTACTTC,CASSHRDRAPYEQYF
TRBV27,TRBJ2-3,TRBD1,-,TGTGCCAGCAGTTACGGCATCAGGGACAGGGGGACAGATACGCAGTATTTT,CASSYGIRDRGTDTQYF
TRBV6-5,TRBJ1-2,TRBD1,-,TGTGCCAGCAGGCGGGACAGGGCATATGGCTACACCTTC,CASRRDRAYGYTF
TRBV7-9,TRBJ1-1,-,few,TGTGCCAGCAGCCCCGGGGGGGGAGCTTTCTTT,CASSPGGGAFF